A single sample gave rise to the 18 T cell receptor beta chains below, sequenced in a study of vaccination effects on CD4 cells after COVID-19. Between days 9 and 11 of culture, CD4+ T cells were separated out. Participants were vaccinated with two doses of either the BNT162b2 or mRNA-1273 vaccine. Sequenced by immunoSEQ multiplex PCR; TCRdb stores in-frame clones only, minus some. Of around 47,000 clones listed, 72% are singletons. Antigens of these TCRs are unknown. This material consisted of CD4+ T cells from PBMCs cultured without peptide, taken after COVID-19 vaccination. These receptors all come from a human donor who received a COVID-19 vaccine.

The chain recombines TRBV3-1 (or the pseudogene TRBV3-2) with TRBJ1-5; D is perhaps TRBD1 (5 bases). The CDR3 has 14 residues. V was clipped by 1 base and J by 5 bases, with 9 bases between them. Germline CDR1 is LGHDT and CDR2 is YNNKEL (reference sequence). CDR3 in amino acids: CASSQAGRDQPQHF. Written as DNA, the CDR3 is TGTGCCAGCAGCCAAGCGGGACGGGATCAGCCCCAGCATTTT.

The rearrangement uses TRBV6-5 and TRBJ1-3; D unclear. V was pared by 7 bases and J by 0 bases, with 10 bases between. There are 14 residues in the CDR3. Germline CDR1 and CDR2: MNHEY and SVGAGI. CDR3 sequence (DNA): TGTGCCAGCAAAGCAGCAAGCTCTGGAAACACCATATATTTT. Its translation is CASKAASSGNTIYF.

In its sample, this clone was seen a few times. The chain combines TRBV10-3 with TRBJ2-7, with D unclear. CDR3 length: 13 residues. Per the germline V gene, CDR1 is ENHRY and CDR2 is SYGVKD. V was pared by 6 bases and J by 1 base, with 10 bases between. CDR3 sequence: CAIRDVMSYEQYF. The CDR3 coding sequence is TGTGCCATCAGGGACGTCATGTCCTACGAGCAGTACTTC.

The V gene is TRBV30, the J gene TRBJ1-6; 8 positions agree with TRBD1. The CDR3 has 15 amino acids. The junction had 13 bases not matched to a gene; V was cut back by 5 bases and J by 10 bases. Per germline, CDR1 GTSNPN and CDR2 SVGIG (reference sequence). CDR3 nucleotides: TGTGCCTGGGGTACAGGGGGTTCGGTTTGGTCACCCCTCCACTTT. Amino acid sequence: CAWGTGGSVWSPLHF. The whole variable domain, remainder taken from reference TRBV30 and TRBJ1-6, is SQTIHQWPATLVQPVGSPLSLECTVEGTSNPNLYWYRQAAGRGLQLLFYSVGIGQISSEVPQNLSASRPQDRQFILSSKKLLLSDSGFYLCAWGTGGSVWSPLHFGNGTRLTVT.

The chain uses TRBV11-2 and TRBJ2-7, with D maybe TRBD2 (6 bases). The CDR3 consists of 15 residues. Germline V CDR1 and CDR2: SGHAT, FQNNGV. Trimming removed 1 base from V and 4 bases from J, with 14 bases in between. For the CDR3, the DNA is TGTGCCAGCAGCTTAGTACGCGGGAATTTGTACGAGCAGTACTTC. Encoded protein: CASSLVRGNLYEQYF.

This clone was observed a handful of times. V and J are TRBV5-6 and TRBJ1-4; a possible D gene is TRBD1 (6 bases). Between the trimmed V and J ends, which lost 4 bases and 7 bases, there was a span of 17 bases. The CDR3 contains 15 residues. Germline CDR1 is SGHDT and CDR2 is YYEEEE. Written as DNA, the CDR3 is TGTGCCAGCAGCCCGCTCACAGGGAGGGCTGAAAAACTGTTTTTT. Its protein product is CASSPLTGRAEKLFF.

The DNA of the CDR3 is TGTGCCAGTAGTATTCCCCTAGCGGGAAAAGAGACCCAGTACTTC. Amino acid sequence: CASSIPLAGKETQYF. This chain links TRBV19 with TRBJ2-5; 9 nucleotides line up with TRBD2. The J segment lost 3 bases and the V segment lost 3 bases, leaving 5 bases of the junction unmatched. This CDR3 has 15 amino acids. The germline gives CDR1 LNHDA, CDR2 SQIVND (reference sequence). Looking up the rest from reference TRBV19 and TRBJ2-5 gives the full variable domain: DGGITQSPKYLFRKEGQNVTLSCEQNLNHDAMYWYRQDPGQGLRLIYYSQIVNDFQKGDIAEGYSVSREKKESFPLTVTSAQKNPTAFYLCASSIPLAGKETQYFGPGTRLLVL.

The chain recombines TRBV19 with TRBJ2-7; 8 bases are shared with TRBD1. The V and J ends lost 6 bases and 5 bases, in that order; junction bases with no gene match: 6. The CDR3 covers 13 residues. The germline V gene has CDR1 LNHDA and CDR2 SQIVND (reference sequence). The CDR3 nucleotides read TGTGCCAGTAGGCTGGGACAGGCTAACGAGCAGTACTTC. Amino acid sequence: CASRLGQANEQYF.

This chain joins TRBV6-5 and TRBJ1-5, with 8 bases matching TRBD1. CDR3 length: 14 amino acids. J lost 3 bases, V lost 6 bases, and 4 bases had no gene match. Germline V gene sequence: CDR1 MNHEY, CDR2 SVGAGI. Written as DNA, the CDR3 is TGTGCCAGCAGCAGACAGGGGTTCAATCAGCCCCAGCATTTT. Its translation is CASSRQGFNQPQHF.

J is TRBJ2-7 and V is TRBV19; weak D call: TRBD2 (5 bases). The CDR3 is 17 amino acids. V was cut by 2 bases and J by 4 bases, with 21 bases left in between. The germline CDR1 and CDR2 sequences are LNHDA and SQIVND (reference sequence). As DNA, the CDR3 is TGTGCCAGTAGTATATCGGCGGCGGGTGGGCCCTTGTACGAGCAGTACTTC. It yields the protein CASSISAAGGPLYEQYF.

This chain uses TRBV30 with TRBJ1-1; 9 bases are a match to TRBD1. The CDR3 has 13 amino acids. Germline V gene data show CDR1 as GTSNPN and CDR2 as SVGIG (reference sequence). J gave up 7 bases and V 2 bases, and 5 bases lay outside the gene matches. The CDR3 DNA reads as TGTGCCTGGAGTTCCGGGACAGGGCGTGAAGCTTTCTTT. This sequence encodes CAWSSGTGREAFF.

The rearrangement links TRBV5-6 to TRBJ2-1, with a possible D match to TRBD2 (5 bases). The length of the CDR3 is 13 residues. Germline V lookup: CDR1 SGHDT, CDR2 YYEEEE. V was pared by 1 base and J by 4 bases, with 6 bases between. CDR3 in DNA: TGTGCCAGCAGCTTGCGGACTTACAATGAGCAGTTCTTC. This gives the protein CASSLRTYNEQFF.

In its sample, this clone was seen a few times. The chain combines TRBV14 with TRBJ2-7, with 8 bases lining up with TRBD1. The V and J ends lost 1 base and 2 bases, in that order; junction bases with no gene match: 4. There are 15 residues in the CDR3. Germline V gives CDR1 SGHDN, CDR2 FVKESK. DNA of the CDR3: TGTGCCAGCAGCCAAGCGTCGACAGGGGCCTACGAGCAGTACTTC. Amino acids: CASSQASTGAYEQYF.

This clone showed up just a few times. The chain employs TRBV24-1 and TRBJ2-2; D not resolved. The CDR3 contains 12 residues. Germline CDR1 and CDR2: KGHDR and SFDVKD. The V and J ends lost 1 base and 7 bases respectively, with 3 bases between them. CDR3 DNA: TGTGCCACCAGTGATTTTTACGGGGAGCTGTTTTTT. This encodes CATSDFYGELFF.

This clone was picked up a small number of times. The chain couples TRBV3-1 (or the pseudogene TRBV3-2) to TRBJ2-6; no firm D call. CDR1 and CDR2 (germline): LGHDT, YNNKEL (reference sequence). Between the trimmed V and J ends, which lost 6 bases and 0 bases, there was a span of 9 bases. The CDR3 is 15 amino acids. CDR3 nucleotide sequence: TGTGCCAGCAGTCAACGGGCCTCTGGGGCCAACGTCCTGACTTTC. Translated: CASSQRASGANVLTF.

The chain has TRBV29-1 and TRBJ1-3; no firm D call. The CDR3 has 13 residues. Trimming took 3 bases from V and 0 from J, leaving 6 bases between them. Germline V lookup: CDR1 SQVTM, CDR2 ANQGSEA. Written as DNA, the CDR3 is TGCAGCGTTGACTTGGGCTCTGGAAACACCATATATTTT. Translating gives CSVDLGSGNTIYF.

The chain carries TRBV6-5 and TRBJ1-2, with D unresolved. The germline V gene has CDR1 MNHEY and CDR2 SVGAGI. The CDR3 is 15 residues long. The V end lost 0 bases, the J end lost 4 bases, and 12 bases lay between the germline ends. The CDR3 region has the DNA TGTGCCAGCAGTTACTCGGGAGCGGTAACCTATGGCTACACCTTC. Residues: CASSYSGAVTYGYTF.

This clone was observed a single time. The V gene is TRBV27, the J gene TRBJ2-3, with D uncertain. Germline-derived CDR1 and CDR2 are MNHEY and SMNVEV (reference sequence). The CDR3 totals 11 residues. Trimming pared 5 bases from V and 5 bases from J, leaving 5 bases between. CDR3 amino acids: CASSLGDTQYF. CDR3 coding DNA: TGTGCCAGCAGTCTCGGAGATACGCAGTATTTT.